The clone carrying this TCR beta chain was counted a single time. These data are taken from a study of blood T cell repertoires in COVID-19. Study as a whole: From the United States, Italy and Spain came samples of acute and convalescent COVID-19. Nucleic acid was either cDNA or gDNA, and it came from T cells, B-cell-depleted T cells, or PBMCs.

TCRdb's table, derived via immunoSEQ multiplex PCR, lists solely in-frame clones and lacks some. The sample includes 100,000 or so clones, roughly 90% of them seen just once. The length of the CDR3 is 14 residues. Trimming shortened V by 6 bases and J by 8 bases, and 19 bases separated the two germline ends. CDR1 and CDR2 (germline): GTSNPN, SVGIG (reference sequence). V gene TRBV30 combines with J gene TRBJ1-4, with a tentative D call TRBD1 (6 bases). The TCR originated in a human donor with acute or convalescent COVID-19. The donor label of this sample is uncertain. Specimen: peripheral blood. CDR3 loop: CACPSRGAGEKLFF. CDR3 bases: TGTGCCTGCCCTAGCCGGGGGGCTGGAGAAAAACTGTTTTTT.